Shown below are 31 T cell receptor beta chains from a single sample sequenced in a study of CD8 T cells in Susac syndrome. With random hexamers, 0.5 to 1 ug RNA was reverse transcribed. TCRdb ran MiXCR on the immunoSEQ multiplex PCR reads and lists one entry per CDR3 protein. The data contain about 190,000 distinct CDR3 sequences, 95% of them singletons. The sequencing input was CD8+ T cells from PBMCs. The receptors were gathered from a human donor with Susac syndrome.

The V call is TRBV2, the J call TRBJ2-3; D not resolved. There are 11 residues in the CDR3. V shed 7 bases and J shed 3 bases, with 5 bases lying between them. Germline CDR1 SNHLY, CDR2 FYNNEI. The CDR3 protein is CASMGTDTQYF. The CDR3, as DNA: TGTGCCAGCATGGGGACAGATACGCAGTATTTT. The full variable domain, rest sourced from reference TRBV2 and TRBJ2-3, is EPEVTQTPSHQVTQMGQEVILRCVPISNHLYFYWYRQILGQKVEFLVSFYNNEISEKSEIFDDQFSVERPDGSNFTLKIRSTKLEDSAMYFCASMGTDTQYFGPGTRLTVL.

The chain uses TRBV4-2 and TRBJ2-2; D unclear. Germline CDR1 is LGHNA and CDR2 is YNFKEQ. The CDR3 length is 11 residues. The germline V and J ends were trimmed by 2 bases and 9 bases, with 4 bases remaining between them. The CDR3 bases are TGTGCCAGCAGCCAATCCCGGGAGCTGTTTTTT. Its protein product is CASSQSRELFF.

V is TRBV5-1 and J is TRBJ1-1; D is ambiguous. The CDR3 runs 15 residues. From germline, CDR1 is SGHRS and CDR2 YFSETQ. V dropped 4 bases and J dropped 0 bases, with 13 bases sitting between them. The CDR3 bases are TGCGCCAGCAGCCCGGACGGCAACATGAACACTGAAGCTTTCTTT. Its protein is CASSPDGNMNTEAFF.

CDR3 sequence reads: CAISEEDSNQPQHF. The CDR3 nucleotides read TGTGCCATCAGTGAGGAGGATAGCAATCAGCCCCAGCATTTT. V and J are TRBV10-3 and TRBJ1-5; D remains unclear. V lost 2 bases and J 0 bases, leaving 5 bases between the germline ends. The V gene's germline CDR1 is ENHRY and CDR2 SYGVKD. The CDR3 is 14 amino acids.

This chain connects TRBV18 to TRBJ2-7; 7 bases line up with TRBD2. Germline CDR1 is KGHSH and CDR2 is LQKENI. The V and J ends lost 3 bases and 1 base, in that order; junction bases with no gene match: 9. The CDR3 runs to 16 residues. The CDR3 DNA sequence: TGTGCCAGCTCACCCCTGGGGGGGAAGTCTTCCTACGAGCAGTACTTC. Its translation is CASSPLGGKSSYEQYF.

The genes are TRBV6-5 and TRBJ2-1; a possible D gene is TRBD2 (5 bases). CDR1 and CDR2 from the germline V gene are MNHEY and SVGAGI. CDR3 length: 13 amino acids. The V end lost 5 bases, the J end lost 14 bases, and 19 bases lay between the germline ends. As DNA, the CDR3 is TGTGCCAGCAGTCCAACGTCGACCCCCGGGGAGTTCTTC. Protein: CASSPTSTPGEFF.

The chain employs TRBV30 and TRBJ1-5; a possible D gene is TRBD1 (5 bases). The CDR3 consists of 13 residues. In germline, CDR1 is GTSNPN, CDR2 SVGIG (reference sequence). The V gene lost 5 bases and the J gene lost 7 bases, with 15 bases spanning the gap. The CDR3 spells CAWGEWGSQPQHF. CDR3 nucleotides: TGTGCCTGGGGGGAGTGGGGCAGCCAGCCCCAGCATTTT.

The chain is built from TRBV1 and TRBJ2-5; the table's D gene call, TRBD2, was not cross checked with the DNA. TRBV1 constitutes a pseudogene. This CDR3 is built from 20 residues. CDR3 region: CTSSQDPLEIRPTVQETQYF. In DNA form, the CDR3 reads TGCACCAGCAGCCAAGACCCGCTAGAAATCAGACCCACTGTACAAGAGACCCAGTACTTC.

The chain recombines TRBV12-3 or TRBV12-4 with TRBJ1-1; D not certain. This CDR3 region has 13 residues. Trimming took off 6 bases at V and 6 bases at J, with 14 bases between the two ends. The CDR3 region has the DNA TGTGCCAGCAGCCGACCTACCGCCTCTGAAGCTTTCTTT. Translated: CASSRPTASEAFF.

The V and J genes are TRBV20-1 and TRBJ2-6; maybe TRBD1 (6 bases). Trimming stripped 0 bases from V and 2 bases from J, with 14 bases between. Looked up from germline, CDR1 is DFQATT and CDR2 is SNEGSKA (reference sequence). CDR3 size: 17 residues. CDR3 sequence (DNA): TGCAGTGCTAGAGAAACAGGGATAAAGACTGGGGCCAACGTCCTGACTTTC. As protein: CSARETGIKTGANVLTF.

The chain combines TRBV4-1 with TRBJ2-2, with D perhaps matching TRBD2 (6 bases). V was clipped by 0 bases and J by 6 bases, with 17 bases between them. The V gene's germline CDR1 is MGHRA and CDR2 YSYEKL. The CDR3 sequence is 17 residues long. The CDR3 here is CASSQEGPGLAAGELFF. The CDR3 DNA reads as TGCGCCAGCAGCCAAGAGGGGCCGGGACTTGCCGCCGGGGAGCTGTTTTTT.

The chain employs TRBV7-6 and TRBJ2-7; D possibly uses TRBD1 or TRBD2 (5 bases each). This CDR3 contains 15 residues. Trimming left V 2 bases short and J 6 bases short, with 17 bases between. Germline CDR1 reads SGHVS; CDR2 reads FNYEAQ. In DNA form, the CDR3 reads TGTGCCAGCAGCTTAAGCGGTTTCGGGGCATCCGAGCAGTACTTC. Amino acids: CASSLSGFGASEQYF.

V gene TRBV5-1 combines with J gene TRBJ2-7, with a tentative D call TRBD2 (5 bases). The CDR3 covers 15 residues. Per the germline V gene, CDR1 is SGHRS and CDR2 is YFSETQ. Trimming pared 4 bases from V and 2 bases from J, leaving 16 bases between. The DNA of the CDR3 is TGCGCCAGCAGCACGGGAACGACGGGAACCTACGAGCAGTACTTC. This encodes CASSTGTTGTYEQYF.

V and J are TRBV10-2 and TRBJ1-2, with D unresolved. Between the trimmed V and J ends, which lost 10 bases and 0 bases, there was a span of 12 bases. CDR1 and CDR2 (germline): WSHSY, SAAADI. The CDR3 has 13 amino acids. The CDR3 sequence: CATGSGPNYGYTF. The CDR3 nucleotides are TGCGCCACCGGGTCGGGCCCTAACTATGGCTACACCTTC.

As concerns this clonotype: One junction end does not reproduce the germline sequence, and a read error may be involved. The chain is built from TRBV20-1 and TRBJ1-3; D gene unclear. This CDR3 has 11 residues. The germline gives CDR1 DFQATT, CDR2 SNEGSKA (reference sequence). The CDR3 region is CSAREGNTIYF. As DNA, the CDR3 is TGCAGTGCTCGAGAAGGAAACACCATATATTTT.

The rearrangement joins TRBV12-3 or TRBV12-4 to TRBJ2-3; no clear D gene. The CDR3 extends over 14 amino acids. Trimming left V 5 bases short and J 1 base short, with 10 bases between. The CDR3 region is CASSLRDRTDTQYF. CDR3 in DNA: TGTGCCAGCAGTCTACGAGACCGCACAGATACGCAGTATTTT.

The chain combines TRBV18 with TRBJ2-7, with 11 bases matching TRBD1. The trim removed 6 bases at V and 5 bases at J, leaving 3 bases unmatched. The CDR3 spans 13 residues. Germline V gene data show CDR1 as KGHSH and CDR2 as LQKENI. This CDR3 is CASSRTGGNEQYF. The CDR3 nucleotides read TGTGCCAGCTCGCGGACAGGGGGCAACGAGCAGTACTTC.

The chain recombines TRBV30 with TRBJ2-7; 11 bases align to TRBD1. After removal of 2 bases from V and 3 bases from J, the junction contained 3 bases not matched to a gene. Germline lookup yields CDR1 GTSNPN and CDR2 SVGIG (reference sequence). This CDR3 has 14 amino acids. The CDR3 DNA sequence: TGTGCCTGGAGTCGGGGACAGGGGGTCTACGAGCAGTACTTC. As protein: CAWSRGQGVYEQYF.

The chain uses TRBV4-1 and TRBJ2-1; D might be TRBD2 (6 bases). V lost 1 base to trimming and J lost 3 bases, with 10 bases between them. This CDR3 is built from 15 residues. The germline V gene has CDR1 MGHRA and CDR2 YSYEKL. The CDR3 loop reads CASSQVAGSYNEQFF. The CDR3 coding sequence is TGCGCCAGCAGCCAAGTGGCGGGGAGCTACAATGAGCAGTTCTTC.

The chain has TRBV18 and TRBJ1-6; tentatively, D is TRBD1 (5 bases). CDR1 is KGHSH, CDR2 LQKENI, per germline. CDR3 length: 17 residues. Trimming left V 3 bases short and J 5 bases short, with 17 bases between. Here the CDR3 reads CASSPFWGFQHNSPLHF. The CDR3 DNA reads as TGTGCCAGCTCACCTTTTTGGGGGTTCCAGCATAATTCACCCCTCCACTTT.

The V call is TRBV12-3 or TRBV12-4, the J call TRBJ2-3, with TRBD2 matching 7 bases. J lost 2 bases, V lost 5 bases, and 4 bases had no gene match. CDR3 size: 14 residues. This CDR3 reads CASSPAGFTDTQYF. The CDR3 region has the DNA TGTGCCAGCAGTCCAGCGGGATTCACAGATACGCAGTATTTT.

The chain uses TRBV10-3 and TRBJ1-1; D is ambiguous. The CDR3 has 11 residues. The germline gives CDR1 ENHRY, CDR2 SYGVKD. The V gene lost 7 bases and the J gene lost 4 bases, with 7 bases spanning the gap. The CDR3 spells CAIIQGTEAFF. The CDR3 bases are TGTGCCATCATTCAAGGCACTGAAGCTTTCTTT.

J is TRBJ1-2 and V is TRBV12-3 or TRBV12-4; 7 nucleotides line up with TRBD1. The ends lost 6 bases at V and 8 bases at J; junction bases unmatched: 6. The CDR3 consists of 12 residues. The CDR3 sequence is CASRDRLEGYTF. In DNA, the CDR3 is TGTGCCAGCAGGGACAGGTTGGAGGGCTACACCTTC.

The J gene is TRBJ2-1, the V gene TRBV19, with 8 bases lining up with TRBD2. There are 17 residues in the CDR3. Germline trimming cut 2 bases from V and 2 bases from J; bases unmatched to any gene: 8. Germline CDR1 and CDR2: LNHDA and SQIVND (reference sequence). CDR3 residues: CASSISLTSGTYNEQFF. CDR3 DNA: TGTGCCAGTAGTATAAGTCTCACTAGCGGTACCTACAATGAGCAGTTCTTC.

This clonotype has just a few counts. The rearrangement uses TRBV19 and TRBJ2-2; tentative D call: TRBD1 (6 bases). Trimming shortened V by 5 bases and J by 7 bases, and 8 bases separated the two germline ends. The germline V gene has CDR1 LNHDA and CDR2 SQIVND (reference sequence). This CDR3 comprises 12 residues. In DNA form, the CDR3 reads TGTGCCAGTAGTCCGGACAGCGGGGAGCTGTTTTTT. This gives the protein CASSPDSGELFF.

This clonotype was seen once. The V and J genes are TRBV20-1 and TRBJ1-1; TRBD1 aligns across 10 bases. The CDR3 sequence is 13 residues long. Trimming cost V 3 bases and J 5 bases; bases outside gene matches: 3. CDR1 and CDR2 from the germline V gene are DFQATT and SNEGSKA (reference sequence). The CDR3 spells CSARVDRGTEAFF. The CDR3 DNA follows: TGCAGTGCTAGGGTGGACAGGGGGACTGAAGCTTTCTTT.

This rearrangement joins TRBV29-1 to TRBJ2-1, with D hard to call. V lost 4 bases, J lost 4 bases, and 11 bases lay in between. CDR1 and CDR2 from the germline V gene are SQVTM and ANQGSEA. The CDR3 length is 13 residues. The CDR3, as DNA: TGCAGCGTTGTGGCAGCTATTTACAATGAGCAGTTCTTC. Translation: CSVVAAIYNEQFF.

V is TRBV14 and J is TRBJ2-2, with 7 bases identical to TRBD1. The J segment lost 4 bases and the V segment lost 5 bases, leaving 4 bases of the junction unmatched. The CDR3 is 14 residues long. Germline CDR1 reads SGHDN; CDR2 reads FVKESK. DNA of the CDR3: TGTGCCAGCAGCAAGGGACAGATCACCGGGGAGCTGTTTTTT. Translated, it gives CASSKGQITGELFF.

V usage is TRBV7-9 and J usage is TRBJ2-1; 10 bases line up with TRBD2. CDR1 is SEHNR and CDR2 is FQNEAQ in the germline V gene (reference sequence). The V gene end was trimmed by 3 bases and the J gene end by 12 bases; junction bases not matched to a gene: 11. The CDR3 is made up of 15 amino acids. The CDR3 coding sequence is TGTGCCAGCAGCTTCGGACAAGCGGGAGGGCCGGGGCAGTTCTTC. Translating gives CASSFGQAGGPGQFF. The whole variable domain, filled in from reference TRBV7-9 and TRBJ2-1, reads DTGVSQNPRHKITKRGQNVTFRCDPISEHNRLYWYRQTLGQGPEFLTYFQNEAQLEKSRLLSDRFSAERPKGSFSTLEIQRTEQGDSAMYLCASSFGQAGGPGQFFGPGTRLTVL.

The chain combines TRBV6-1 with TRBJ2-1; 12 bases align to TRBD2. V lost 5 bases to trimming and J lost 6 bases; unmatched junction nucleotides: 11. CDR3 length: 17 amino acids. In germline, CDR1 is MNHNS, CDR2 SASEGT. The chain's CDR3 is CASSLVGLAGGLNEQFF. The CDR3 coding sequence is TGTGCCAGCAGTCTCGTGGGTCTAGCGGGAGGGCTCAATGAGCAGTTCTTC.

This rearrangement joins TRBV30 to TRBJ1-1; D is possibly TRBD1 (5 bases). V lost 2 bases and J 7 bases, leaving 11 bases between the germline ends. CDR3 length: 12 amino acids. Germline CDR1 is GTSNPN and CDR2 is SVGIG (reference sequence). CDR3 amino acids: CAWSTTDYEAFF. Written as DNA, the CDR3 is TGTGCCTGGAGTACGACAGACTATGAAGCTTTCTTT.